The 8 T cell receptor beta chains below come from one sample, sequenced in a study of blood T cell repertoires in COVID-19 (dated by TCRdb to the early 2020s). Libraries came from the immunoSEQ multiplex PCR assay. The table comes from immuneACCESS by way of TCRdb, which keeps in-frame sequences with V and J called. Part of the clones is missing from these tables; in studies checked, under half for an unresolved V gene and the rest for unknown reasons. The sample yields 100,000 to 150,000 clones; around 81% were counted once. Of the sample, about 10% is held by the ten largest clones. Sequenced input: peripheral blood. Receptor source: a man in his fifties or sixties with acute or convalescent COVID-19.

Here the CDR3 reads CASSSIAGGPYEQYF. The CDR3 DNA follows: TGCGCCAGCAGCTCCATAGCGGGAGGCCCCTACGAGCAGTACTTC. The chain recombines TRBV5-1 with TRBJ2-7; TRBD2 agrees at 10 bases. The V segment lost 3 bases and the J segment 2 bases; nucleotides outside the gene matches: 5. CDR3 length equals 15 residues. The germline CDR1 and CDR2 sequences are SGHRS and YFSETQ.

DNA of the CDR3: TGTGCCAGCTCACCGGGACAGACTAACGAAGCTTTCTTT. As protein: CASSPGQTNEAFF. V gene TRBV18 combines with J gene TRBJ1-1, with 7 bases fitting TRBD1. CDR1 and CDR2 from the germline V gene are KGHSH and LQKENI. Trimming took 3 bases from V and 8 from J; bases not matched to a gene: 6. This CDR3 spans 13 amino acids.

The chain joins TRBV11-2 to TRBJ2-7; D might be TRBD1 (6 bases). The CDR3 sequence is 14 residues long. CDR1 and CDR2 (germline): SGHAT, FQNNGV. Trimming pared 1 base from V and 5 bases from J, leaving 12 bases between. The CDR3 bases are TGTGCCAGCAGCTTAGCCAGGGGTTGGGACGAGCAGTACTTC. Its protein product is CASSLARGWDEQYF.

The chain couples TRBV2 to TRBJ2-2, with D hard to call. V lost 8 bases and J lost 1, with 11 bases in between. Germline values: CDR1 SNHLY, CDR2 FYNNEI. The CDR3 sequence is 14 residues long. CDR3 protein: CASAGQLNTGELFF. CDR3 coding DNA: TGTGCCAGCGCAGGCCAACTGAACACCGGGGAGCTGTTTTTT.

The chain uses TRBV18 and TRBJ1-3; a possible D gene is TRBD1 (5 bases). V lost 3 bases, J lost 4 bases, and 10 bases lay in between. Germline CDR1 reads KGHSH; CDR2 reads LQKENI. This CDR3 comprises 14 residues. The CDR3 DNA reads TGTGCCAGCTCACCGCAGGGCAGCGGAAACACCATATATTTT. Amino acids: CASSPQGSGNTIYF.

The chain joins TRBV6-5 to TRBJ2-7, with 12 positions matching TRBD2. V shed 6 bases, J shed 3 bases, and the junction held 6 bases outside the gene matches. This CDR3 is 15 amino acids long. Germline V gene data show CDR1 as MNHEY and CDR2 as SVGAGI. In nucleotides, the CDR3 is TGTGCCAGCAGCCCCGGACTAGCGGGGAACTACGAGCAGTACTTC. Translation: CASSPGLAGNYEQYF.

CDR3 nucleotides: TGTGCCAGCAGTCCCTATTTAGGGGAAGTCAATGAAAAACTGTTTTTT. It encodes CASSPYLGEVNEKLFF. The chain combines TRBV28 with TRBJ1-4; weak D call: TRBD1 (5 bases). The CDR3 is 16 amino acids. In germline, CDR1 is MDHEN, CDR2 SYDVKM. Trimming removed 5 bases at V and 5 bases at J, with 18 bases between.

The rearrangement joins TRBV30 to TRBJ1-6; TRBD1 aligns across 9 bases. J lost 9 bases, V lost 3 bases, and 6 bases had no gene match. This CDR3 contains 14 residues. Germline V CDR1 and CDR2: GTSNPN, SVGIG (reference sequence). The chain's CDR3 is CAWRGGQGGSPLHF. DNA of the CDR3: TGTGCCTGGAGAGGGGGACAGGGAGGTTCACCCCTCCACTTT.